This TCR beta chain was observed in a study of lymphopenia after photon versus proton radiotherapy. Details on this clone: Its antigen is not identified.

Study-wide results and caveats: After lymphocyte nadir, photon-treated repertoires showed oligoclonal expansion, especially CD8+ Temra. Authors raise, but do not show, better survival with proton therapy. In patients who died, overall survival fell as post-nadir TCR diversity dropped more. Relative stability marked proton patients; photon patients lost diversity and naive cells.

Produced via immunoSEQ multiplex PCR; TCRdb's table is partial and in-frame only. The sample includes 60,000 or so clones, around 86% seen only once; the top ten take roughly 2.3%. The V gene end was trimmed by 6 bases and the J gene end by 2 bases; junction bases not matched to a gene: 3. The germline V gene has CDR1 SGHTA and CDR2 FQGNSA. CDR3 size: 14 residues. Sample: peripheral blood, taken from a patient treated with photon-based radiotherapy. The clonotype originates from a middle-aged man with gastric cancer. This rearrangement joins TRBV7-2 to TRBJ2-2; 7 positions match TRBD1. CDR3 residues: CASRGQRNTGELFF. Written as DNA, the CDR3 is TGTGCCAGCAGGGGACAGCGCAACACCGGGGAGCTGTTTTTT.